Below, 11 T cell receptor beta chains from the same sample are listed, as sequenced in a study of shared clonotypes between healthy human individuals. TCRdb keeps only in-frame clones here, not all; method: immunoSEQ multiplex PCR. The sample includes over 2 million clones, under 95% of them seen just once. Sequencing input: naive CD4+ T cells from PBMCs. Described subset: CD45RA+ positively selected. Source of these receptors: a man younger than 35 in good health. Some clones in this sample may be carry-over from other donors' samples.

The genes are TRBV19 and TRBJ2-1; D remains ambiguous. Germline CDR1 LNHDA, CDR2 SQIVND (reference sequence). The CDR3 consists of 15 residues. V lost 6 bases and J 5 bases, leaving 17 bases between the germline ends. The CDR3 nucleotides are TGTGCCAGTAGGGGCAGGAGCCCCTCTAACAATGAGCAGTTCTTC. This encodes CASRGRSPSNNEQFF. The full variable domain, rest sourced from reference TRBV19 and TRBJ2-1, is DGGITQSPKYLFRKEGQNVTLSCEQNLNHDAMYWYRQDPGQGLRLIYYSQIVNDFQKGDIAEGYSVSREKKESFPLTVTSAQKNPTAFYLCASRGRSPSNNEQFFGPGTRLTVL.

This clone was counted a single time. The CDR3 reads CASRNGGGNTIYF. CDR3 coding DNA: TGTGCCAGCAGGAACGGGGGCGGAAACACCATATATTTT. V gene TRBV6-6 combines with J gene TRBJ1-3; possible D gene TRBD1, 6 bases. The CDR3 totals 13 residues. Germline values: CDR1 MNHNY, CDR2 SVGAGI (reference sequence). V lost 6 bases and J 4 bases, leaving 10 bases between the germline ends.

V is TRBV11-3 and J is TRBJ2-2; D is undetermined. The CDR3 extends over 13 amino acids. The V end lost 4 bases, the J end lost 7 bases, and 10 bases lay between the germline ends. From germline, CDR1 is SGHNT and CDR2 YENEEA. In DNA form, the CDR3 reads TGTGCCAGCAGCTCCGGGCCGAACGGGGAGCTGTTTTTT. Residues: CASSSGPNGELFF. The full variable domain, in which reference TRBV11-3 and TRBJ2-2 provide the parts outside the CDR3, is EAGVVQSPRYKIIEKKQPVAFWCNPISGHNTLYWYLQNLGQGPELLIRYENEEAVDDSQLPKDRFSAERLKGVDSTLKIQPAELGDSAVYLCASSSGPNGELFFGEGSRLTVL.

V and J are TRBV28 and TRBJ2-2; D not certain. The CDR3 loop spans 16 amino acids. Germline CDR1 and CDR2: MDHEN and SYDVKM. V gave up 5 bases and J gave up 6 bases, with 19 bases separating them. The CDR3 protein is CASSGWGMGTAGELFF. DNA of the CDR3: TGTGCCAGCAGTGGGTGGGGAATGGGAACCGCCGGGGAGCTGTTTTTT.

The chain joins TRBV28 to TRBJ1-2; D is unclear. Germline V gives CDR1 MDHEN, CDR2 SYDVKM. The CDR3 runs 14 residues. Trimming removed 3 bases at V and 4 bases at J, with 12 bases between. The CDR3 sequence: CASSLVRKVYGYTF. The CDR3 DNA reads as TGTGCCAGCAGTTTGGTCAGGAAGGTCTATGGCTACACCTTC.

The chain recombines TRBV7-9 with TRBJ2-7, with 12 bases that match TRBD2. V lost 4 bases to trimming and J lost 6 bases; unmatched junction nucleotides: 7. The CDR3 loop spans 15 amino acids. The germline gives CDR1 SEHNR, CDR2 FQNEAQ (reference sequence). The CDR3 DNA is TGTGCCAGCAGCTCGACGCGGACTAGCGGGATCGAGCAGTACTTC. Protein: CASSSTRTSGIEQYF.

The rearrangement uses TRBV7-2 and TRBJ2-1; D unclear. Trimming left V 0 bases short and J 5 bases short, with 8 bases between. Germline lookup yields CDR1 SGHTA and CDR2 FQGNSA. This CDR3 spans 14 amino acids. The CDR3 nucleotides are TGTGCCAGCAGCTTAGCGAACTGGCACAATGAGCAGTTCTTC. Amino acid sequence: CASSLANWHNEQFF. Drawing the rest from reference TRBV7-2 and TRBJ2-1, the complete variable domain is GAGVSQSPSNKVTEKGKDVELRCDPISGHTALYWYRQSLGQGLEFLIYFQGNSAPDKSGLPSDRFSAERTGGSVSTLTIQRTQQEDSAVYLCASSLANWHNEQFFGPGTRLTVL.

The chain recombines TRBV18 with TRBJ2-1; D gene uncertain. The germline V gene has CDR1 KGHSH and CDR2 LQKENI. CDR3 length: 16 amino acids. V was pared by 3 bases and J by 10 bases, with 22 bases between. Here the CDR3 reads CASSPISTARNQEQFF. The CDR3 nucleotides are TGTGCCAGCTCACCTATATCAACGGCGCGGAATCAAGAGCAGTTCTTC.

This chain links TRBV15 with TRBJ1-3; D gene uncertain. The CDR3 consists of 14 residues. Trimming cost V 0 bases and J 2 bases, with 5 bases left between them. The germline V gene has CDR1 LNHNV and CDR2 YYDKDF (reference sequence). CDR3 in DNA: TGTGCCACCAGCAGAGATTTGGCTGGAAACACCATATATTTT. The encoded protein is CATSRDLAGNTIYF. The full variable domain, rest sourced from reference TRBV15 and TRBJ1-3, is DAMVIQNPRYQVTQFGKPVTLSCSQTLNHNVMYWYQQKSSQAPKLLFHYYDKDFNNEADTPDNFQSRRPNTSFCFLDIRSPGLGDTAMYLCATSRDLAGNTIYFGEGSWLTVV.

J is TRBJ2-5 and V is TRBV5-1; 7 nucleotides align to TRBD2. CDR1 and CDR2 from the germline V gene are SGHRS and YFSETQ. V gave up 0 bases and J gave up 2 bases; unmatched junction bases: 4. There are 15 residues in the CDR3. The CDR3 protein is CASSLEGLGQETQYF. In DNA form, the CDR3 reads TGCGCCAGCAGCTTGGAAGGACTAGGGCAAGAGACCCAGTACTTC.

This chain uses TRBV7-9 with TRBJ2-3; 11 bases agree with TRBD2. Germline-derived CDR1 and CDR2 are SEHNR and FQNEAQ (reference sequence). With V trimmed by 2 bases and J by 4 bases, 8 bases remained unmatched. The CDR3 sequence is 17 residues long. CDR3 nucleotides: TGTGCCAGCAGCTTATGGGCTAGCGGGAGGACCGCAGATACGCAGTATTTT. This sequence encodes CASSLWASGRTADTQYF.